The 24 T cell receptor beta chains listed next were all sequenced from one sample in a study of blood T cell repertoires in COVID-19. Generated by immunoSEQ multiplex PCR, the TCRdb table keeps only in-frame clones and is missing some. The profile shows more than 300,000 clones, around 89% of them singletons. The sequencing sample was made of PBMCs or T cells enriched from blood (not recorded which). These TCRs come from a woman between 18 and 30 years old who had recovered from COVID-19.

CDR3 bases: TGTGCCTGGAGTTCCGGGACTAGCGGGGGCCCTTCGCGCTACATATACAATGAGCAGTTCTTC. This codes for CAWSSGTSGGPSRYIYNEQFF. The chain is built from TRBV30 and TRBJ2-1, with 14 bases lining up with TRBD2. The CDR3 length is 21 residues. Germline V CDR1 and CDR2: GTSNPN, SVGIG (reference sequence). V shed 2 bases, J shed 4 bases, and the junction held 19 bases outside the gene matches.

The genes are TRBV9 and TRBJ1-2; no reliable D call. The CDR3 runs 13 residues. The germline V gene has CDR1 SGDLS and CDR2 YYNGEE. V was trimmed by 1 base and J by 5 bases, leaving 9 bases between them. The CDR3 region is CASSVWGGYGYTF. The DNA of the CDR3 is TGTGCCAGCAGCGTATGGGGAGGGTATGGCTACACCTTC.

V and J are TRBV19 and TRBJ1-5, with 10 bases aligning to TRBD1. Germline CDR1 LNHDA, CDR2 SQIVND (reference sequence). The J segment lost 5 bases and the V segment lost 4 bases, leaving 5 bases of the junction unmatched. The CDR3 runs to 15 residues. CDR3 loop: CASSTGTGEYQPQHF. The DNA of the CDR3 is TGTGCCAGTAGTACGGGGACAGGGGAGTATCAGCCCCAGCATTTT.

CDR3 DNA sequence: TGTGCCAGCAGACATCCTGGAAACACCATATATTTT. Its translation: CASRHPGNTIYF. This chain links TRBV12-3 or TRBV12-4 with TRBJ1-3, with D hard to call. Trimming removed 6 bases at V and 2 bases at J, with 5 bases between. The CDR3 spans 12 residues.

The chain carries TRBV18 and TRBJ1-5; 7 nucleotides align to TRBD1. Unmatched junction bases numbered 8, after V lost 3 bases and J lost 6 bases. This CDR3 region has 15 residues. Per germline, CDR1 KGHSH and CDR2 LQKENI. The CDR3 reads CASSPLDRESQPQHF. The CDR3 DNA sequence: TGTGCCAGCTCACCTTTAGACAGGGAGAGTCAGCCCCAGCATTTT. The entire variable domain, with the rest obtained from reference TRBV18 and TRBJ1-5, is as follows: NAGVMQNPRHLVRRRGQEARLRCSPMKGHSHVYWYRQLPEEGLKFMVYLQKENIIDESGMPKERFSAEFPKEGPSILRIQQVVRGDSAAYFCASSPLDRESQPQHFGDGTRLSIL.

This clone was counted between two and nine times. CDR3 residues: CASGFGGGNEKLFF. DNA of the CDR3: TGTGCTAGTGGTTTTGGCGGGGGTAATGAAAAACTGTTTTTT. V and J are TRBV12-5 and TRBJ1-4; perhaps TRBD1 as D (5 bases). The CDR3 has 14 amino acids. The germline CDR1 and CDR2 sequences are LGHNT and FRNRAP. Trimming left V 3 bases short and J 4 bases short, with 9 bases between.

The chain uses TRBV11-2 and TRBJ2-5; D is undetermined. The CDR3 runs to 13 residues. Germline CDR1 SGHAT, CDR2 FQNNGV. Trimming left V 4 bases short and J 8 bases short, with 14 bases between. Here the CDR3 reads CASSSTLVATQYF. CDR3 coding DNA: TGTGCCAGCAGCTCCACCCTAGTTGCTACCCAGTACTTC.

This chain links TRBV5-1 with TRBJ2-3, with TRBD2 identical over 8 bases. Germline V lookup: CDR1 SGHRS, CDR2 YFSETQ. This CDR3 has 14 residues. V shed 5 bases, J shed 4 bases, and the junction held 6 bases outside the gene matches. The CDR3 nucleotides are TGCGCCAGCAGGACGGGGGGGCCGTCAGATACGCAGTATTTT. Its translation is CASRTGGPSDTQYF.

This chain links TRBV30 with TRBJ1-2, with TRBD1 matching 7 bases. Losses at the gene ends were 5 bases for V and 4 bases for J; bases not matched to a gene: 4. Germline V gene data show CDR1 as GTSNPN and CDR2 as SVGIG (reference sequence). The CDR3 totals 12 residues. CDR3 in amino acids: CAWGTASYGYTF. The CDR3 nucleotides read TGTGCCTGGGGGACAGCATCCTATGGCTACACCTTC. The full variable domain, completed using reference TRBV30 and TRBJ1-2, is SQTIHQWPATLVQPVGSPLSLECTVEGTSNPNLYWYRQAAGRGLQLLFYSVGIGQISSEVPQNLSASRPQDRQFILSSKKLLLSDSGFYLCAWGTASYGYTFGSGTRLTVV.

The chain employs TRBV7-9 and TRBJ2-4; 7 bases agree with TRBD1. V lost 5 bases to trimming and J lost 3 bases; unmatched junction nucleotides: 13. The length of the CDR3 is 17 residues. Germline CDR1 reads SEHNR; CDR2 reads FQNEAQ (reference sequence). The CDR3 region has the DNA TGTGCCAGCAGCGCCCGACAGGGAGTTTTAGTCAAAAACATTCAGTACTTC. Translated: CASSARQGVLVKNIQYF.

This chain links TRBV29-1 with TRBJ2-5; maybe TRBD1 (5 bases). The CDR3 loop spans 12 amino acids. CDR1 and CDR2 (germline): SQVTM, ANQGSEA. The V end was cut by 7 bases, the J end by 7 bases, with 16 bases between. CDR3: CSGRQLGGTQYF. The CDR3 region has the DNA TGCAGCGGGAGACAGCTCGGTGGGACCCAGTACTTC.

V gene TRBV19 combines with J gene TRBJ1-5, with D unclear. Trimming stripped 8 bases from V and 5 bases from J, with 16 bases between. CDR1 is LNHDA, CDR2 SQIVND, per germline (reference sequence). This CDR3 spans 14 amino acids. The CDR3 region is CASQPGVAYQPQHF. The CDR3 DNA reads TGTGCCAGTCAGCCGGGTGTTGCGTATCAGCCCCAGCATTTT.

The rearrangement joins TRBV7-9 to TRBJ2-2; D is undetermined. Trimming stripped 2 bases from V and 6 bases from J, with 13 bases between. The CDR3 consists of 15 residues. Germline V gives CDR1 SEHNR, CDR2 FQNEAQ (reference sequence). The CDR3 is CASSLRNAGPGELFF. CDR3 nucleotides: TGTGCCAGCAGCTTAAGAAACGCTGGGCCCGGGGAGCTGTTTTTT.

For this clone: One end of the junction fails to match germline, which may point to a read error. The chain couples TRBV9 to TRBJ1-5; 7 bases align to TRBD1. Per the germline V gene, CDR1 is SGDLS and CDR2 is YYNGEE. CDR3 size: 14 residues. The CDR3 region has the DNA TGTGTCAGCAGCGTAGGACAGGAGAATCAGCCCCAGCATTTT. As protein: CVSSVGQENQPQHF.

The V and J genes are TRBV2 and TRBJ1-5, with D maybe TRBD1 (6 bases). V lost 2 bases and J lost 7, with 18 bases in between. The CDR3 is made up of 16 amino acids. Per the germline V gene, CDR1 is SNHLY and CDR2 is FYNNEI. The CDR3 DNA reads as TGTGCCAGCAGTGAATCGGGGACATACAATGGCCAGCCCCAGCATTTT. This codes for CASSESGTYNGQPQHF.

Only one count was recorded for this clone. The V and J genes are TRBV2 and TRBJ1-4; 9 positions match TRBD1. The CDR3 has 15 amino acids. J was trimmed by 7 bases and V by 2 bases; bases with no gene match: 5. Germline V gene data show CDR1 as SNHLY and CDR2 as FYNNEI. The chain's CDR3 is CASSESDRGGEKLFF. As DNA, the CDR3 is TGTGCCAGCAGTGAATCGGACAGGGGTGGTGAAAAACTGTTTTTT.

This clone was picked up one time. V and J are TRBV19 and TRBJ2-1; maybe TRBD1 (6 bases). This CDR3 spans 14 amino acids. Trimming removed 7 bases from V and 2 bases from J, with 12 bases in between. The V gene's germline CDR1 is LNHDA and CDR2 SQIVND (reference sequence). CDR3 DNA sequence: TGTGCCAGTACAGGGGAGACTGCCTACAATGAGCAGTTCTTC. Protein product: CASTGETAYNEQFF.

DNA for the CDR3: TGTGCCAGCAGGGGGCACGGTCAGCCCCAGCATTTT. This codes for CASRGHGQPQHF. This chain joins TRBV27 and TRBJ1-5, with a weak D call TRBD1 (5 bases). This CDR3 has 12 amino acids. V lost 6 bases and J 6 bases, leaving 9 bases between the germline ends. In germline, CDR1 is MNHEY, CDR2 SMNVEV (reference sequence).

This chain uses TRBV2 with TRBJ1-1, with D perhaps TRBD1 (5 bases). V was cut by 6 bases and J by 1 base, with 18 bases left in between. Germline CDR1 SNHLY, CDR2 FYNNEI. There are 16 residues in the CDR3. The CDR3 loop is CASRTPSREGNTEAFF. DNA for the CDR3: TGTGCCAGCAGAACCCCTTCCAGGGAAGGGAACACTGAAGCTTTCTTT.

The chain combines TRBV9 with TRBJ1-4; 7 bases agree with TRBD1. This CDR3 comprises 14 residues. Per the germline V gene, CDR1 is SGDLS and CDR2 is YYNGEE. Unmatched junction bases numbered 5, after V lost 2 bases and J lost 7 bases. In DNA form, the CDR3 reads TGTGCCAGCAGCGTTCAGGGGGTAGGTGAAAAACTGTTTTTT. It is translated as CASSVQGVGEKLFF. The complete variable domain, with remaining parts taken from reference TRBV9 and TRBJ1-4, reads DSGVTQTPKHLITATGQRVTLRCSPRSGDLSVYWYQQSLDQGLQFLIQYYNGEERAKGNILERFSAQQFPDLHSELNLSSLELGDSALYFCASSVQGVGEKLFFGSGTQLSVL.

The gene calls are TRBV25-1 and TRBJ2-3, with D unclear. The CDR3 length is 15 residues. The germline V gene has CDR1 MGHDK and CDR2 SYGVNS. Trimming shortened V by 2 bases and J by 0 bases, and 9 bases separated the two germline ends. The CDR3 bases are TGTGCCAGCAGTGAACCCCTACCTAGCACAGATACGCAGTATTTT. Protein product: CASSEPLPSTDTQYF.

The sample holds one count of this clone. The rearrangement joins TRBV20-1 to TRBJ1-1, with D perhaps matching TRBD1 (6 bases). CDR1 DFQATT and CDR2 SNEGSKA come from the germline V gene (reference sequence). The CDR3 contains 11 residues. V was trimmed by 6 bases and J by 11 bases, leaving 16 bases between them. The CDR3 nucleotides read TGCAGTGCCCGTACAGGGATTAGGGCTTTCTTT. This encodes CSARTGIRAFF.

The chain couples TRBV4-1 to TRBJ2-3; the D gene is possibly TRBD1 (5 bases). The CDR3 covers 13 residues. The germline V gene encodes CDR1 MGHRA and CDR2 YSYEKL. The V gene lost 5 bases and the J gene lost 2 bases, with 8 bases spanning the gap. The CDR3 nucleotides are TGCGCCAGCAGCGGGGCCCTCACAGATACGCAGTATTTT. Encoded protein: CASSGALTDTQYF.

The DNA of the CDR3 is TGTGCCAGCAGCGATGGACTAGCGGGGGTACTCCTCTACGAGCAGTACTTC. It encodes CASSDGLAGVLLYEQYF. The chain combines TRBV3-1 (or the pseudogene TRBV3-2) with TRBJ2-7; 13 bases match TRBD2. The CDR3 contains 17 residues. CDR1 and CDR2 from the germline V gene are LGHDT and YNNKEL (reference sequence). V trimming: 5 bases; J trimming: 3 bases; junction bases outside the gene matches: 10.